This entry features one T cell receptor beta chain sequence. Its antigen is not known. Nominally healthy donors were sampled, though unrecorded immune exposures were likely. The data derive from a study of cytomegalovirus exposure and HLA in healthy donors. Findings of the study overall: Donor immune exposure was known only as CMV serostatus.

With 60 Vbeta and 13 Jbeta primers, the PCR was carried out. Measured with immunoSEQ multiplex PCR; TCRdb has only the in-frame clones, and not every one. The table shows some 190,000 clones, with around 80% occurring only once. CDR1 and CDR2 (germline): SGHNT, YYREEE (reference sequence). This CDR3 has 16 amino acids. Trimming took off 4 bases at V and 3 bases at J, with 17 bases between the two ends. The source is a girl between 5 and 17 years old in good health and CMV-seropositive. The sequenced material came from PBMCs. The V and J genes are TRBV5-4 and TRBJ2-1; the D is unclear. The CDR3 nucleotides are TGTGCCAGCAGCCCAACCCAATCGACTCTCTACAATGAGCAGTTCTTC. Protein sequence: CASSPTQSTLYNEQFF.